This T cell receptor beta chain was sequenced during a study of T-cell memory formation after mild COVID-19. Overall study results and limits: Later expanders leaned toward CD4+, whereas clones contracting from day 15 to 85 were balanced CD4/CD8. Clones that contracted clustered mainly in CM and EM if CD4+ and in EMRA if CD8+. Researchers could not confirm that second-wave clones peaking on day 37 targeted SARS-CoV-2. In pre-infection memory, a portion of responding clones appeared, which suggested that cross-reactive memory joined.

Points on this clonotype: Its target is not known.

The length of the CDR3 is 18 residues. Trimming cost V 6 bases and J 9 bases; bases outside gene matches: 21. Germline CDR1 reads MGHRA; CDR2 reads YSYEKL. TCRdb reprocessed the 5' RACE reads via MiXCR and lists one record per CDR3 protein. The data show about 150,000 distinct CDR3 sequences, more than 14% seen once. The V gene is TRBV4-1, the J gene TRBJ1-5; 9 bases match TRBD1. The sequence was collected from an adult woman who had mild COVID-19 (a few samples of this study predate the infection). Cell type and time point are not known. Sequencing was done on a sample of PBMCs or a T cell subset sorted from them (not recorded which). The CDR3 sequence is CASSVSGQGALTGSPQHF. The CDR3 nucleotides read TGCGCCAGCAGTGTTTCGGGACAGGGCGCTCTCACGGGTTCGCCCCAGCATTTT.